The present T cell receptor (beta chain) was sequenced within a study of response to subunit inactivated influenza vaccine. General observations from the study: Authors suggested few new T cells are recruited by each seasonal influenza vaccination.

One entry per CDR3 protein results from TCRdb running MiXCR on the RT-PCR reads. The data show approximately 530,000 distinct CDR3 sequences, approximately 7.1% seen once. This CDR3 region has 17 residues. Germline V CDR1 and CDR2: LGHDT, YNNKEL (reference sequence). Trimming at V came to 3 bases and at J to 1 base, leaving 11 bases not matched to a gene. Points on this clonotype: Its antigen is not identified.

The chain uses TRBV3-1 and TRBJ1-1; 7 positions agree with TRBD1. This receptor was taken from a man aged 50-75 years who received an inactivated influenza vaccine. This specimen consisted of PBMCs from blood, obtained about 23 months after vaccination. The CDR3 sequence: CASSHHTTTGKNTEAFF. CDR3 nucleotide sequence: TGTGCCAGCAGCCACCACACAACGACAGGGAAGAACACTGAAGCTTTCTTT.